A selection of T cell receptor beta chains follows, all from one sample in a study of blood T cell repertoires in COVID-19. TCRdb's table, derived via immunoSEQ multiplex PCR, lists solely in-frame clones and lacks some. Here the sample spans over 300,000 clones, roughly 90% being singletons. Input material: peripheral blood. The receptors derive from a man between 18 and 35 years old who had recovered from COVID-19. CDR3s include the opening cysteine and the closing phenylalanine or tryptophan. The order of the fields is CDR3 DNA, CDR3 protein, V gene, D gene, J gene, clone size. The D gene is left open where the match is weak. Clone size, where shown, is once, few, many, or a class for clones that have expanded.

CDR3 DNA: TGTGCCAGCAGTAACAGCTACAATGAGCAGTTCTTC
CDR3 protein: CASSNSYNEQFF
V gene: TRBV6-4
D gene: NA
J gene: TRBJ2-1
clone size: NA

CDR3 DNA: TGTGCCAGCAGCTTGGAACAGTCAAACACAGATACGCAGTATTTT
CDR3 protein: CASSLEQSNTDTQYF
V gene: TRBV5-6
D gene: NA
J gene: TRBJ2-3
clone size: once

CDR3 DNA: TGTGCCATCAGTGGGGGGACTAGCGCCTACGAGCAGTACTTC
CDR3 protein: CAISGGTSAYEQYF
V gene: TRBV10-3
D gene: TRBD2
J gene: TRBJ2-7
clone size: once

CDR3 DNA: TGCGCCAGCAGCCCTCGTGGACAGGGGAATGAAAAACTGTTTTTT
CDR3 protein: CASSPRGQGNEKLFF
V gene: TRBV5-1
D gene: TRBD1
J gene: TRBJ1-4
clone size: NA

CDR3 DNA: TGTGCCAGCTCGACAGGGGGAGAACAGCCCCAGCATTTT
CDR3 protein: CASSTGGEQPQHF
V gene: TRBV19
D gene: TRBD1
J gene: TRBJ1-5
clone size: NA

CDR3 DNA: TGTGCCACCAGCAGACAGGGGGTTCTAGGAGATACGCAGTATTTT
CDR3 protein: CATSRQGVLGDTQYF
V gene: TRBV15
D gene: TRBD1
J gene: TRBJ2-3
clone size: NA

CDR3 DNA: TGTGCCAGCAGTGAAGCGGGGGCAGGGATAGGGGAGCAGTACTTC
CDR3 protein: CASSEAGAGIGEQYF
V gene: TRBV2
D gene: NA
J gene: TRBJ2-7
clone size: NA

CDR3 DNA: TGTGCCAGCAGCTTAGGGGGCAGCTCCTACAATGAGCAGTTCTTC
CDR3 protein: CASSLGGSSYNEQFF
V gene: TRBV5-4
D gene: TRBD1
J gene: TRBJ2-1
clone size: NA

CDR3 DNA: TGTGCCAGCAGCTCCCGAGCGGACTCCTACGAGCAGTACTTC
CDR3 protein: CASSSRADSYEQYF
V gene: TRBV9
D gene: NA
J gene: TRBJ2-7
clone size: once

CDR3 DNA: TGTGCCAGCAGCCAAGAGAGGGGGGGTGGGAACACTGAAGCTTTCTTT
CDR3 protein: CASSQERGGGNTEAFF
V gene: TRBV4-2
D gene: NA
J gene: TRBJ1-1
clone size: NA

CDR3 DNA: TGTGCCAGCAGCCAAGATCGGGGAACAGGGCCCTACGAGCAGTACTTC
CDR3 protein: CASSQDRGTGPYEQYF
V gene: TRBV14
D gene: NA
J gene: TRBJ2-7
clone size: NA

CDR3 DNA: TGTGCCAGCAGAGGACTAGCGGTTTCCACAGATACGCAGTATTTT
CDR3 protein: CASRGLAVSTDTQYF
V gene: TRBV27
D gene: TRBD2
J gene: TRBJ2-3
clone size: NA

CDR3 DNA: TGTGCCAGCAGTTTAAACAGTTACTATGGCTACACCTTC
CDR3 protein: CASSLNSYYGYTF
V gene: TRBV12-3/TRBV12-4
D gene: NA
J gene: TRBJ1-2
clone size: once

CDR3 DNA: TGCGCCAGCAGCTTGGGAGGCACAGATACGCAGTATTTT
CDR3 protein: CASSLGGTDTQYF
V gene: TRBV5-1
D gene: NA
J gene: TRBJ2-3
clone size: few

CDR3 DNA: TGTGCCAGTAGTATCTTCCCTGACTTTATGAACACTGAAGCTTTCTTT
CDR3 protein: CASSIFPDFMNTEAFF
V gene: TRBV19
D gene: NA
J gene: TRBJ1-1
clone size: NA

CDR3 DNA: TGTGCCAGCAGCGGCCCGGGACTGAGGAATCAGCCCCAGCATTTT
CDR3 protein: CASSGPGLRNQPQHF
V gene: TRBV7-2
D gene: NA
J gene: TRBJ1-5
clone size: NA

CDR3 DNA: TGTGCCAGCAGTGATTTTCGTCTACAGGGGGCGCAGGAGACCCAGTACTTC
CDR3 protein: CASSDFRLQGAQETQYF
V gene: TRBV2
D gene: TRBD1
J gene: TRBJ2-5
clone size: NA

CDR3 DNA: TGCGCCAGCTCCCTAGCGCGGTACCAAGAGACCCAGTACTTC
CDR3 protein: CASSLARYQETQYF
V gene: TRBV5-1
D gene: NA
J gene: TRBJ2-5
clone size: NA

CDR3 DNA: TGTGCCAGTAGCCTATCTGTCGGACAGGGGGGATTGACTGAAGCTTTCTTT
CDR3 protein: CASSLSVGQGGLTEAFF
V gene: TRBV19
D gene: TRBD1
J gene: TRBJ1-1
clone size: NA

CDR3 DNA: TGCGCCAGCAGAAGGGACTCCGACAATGAGCAGTTCTTC
CDR3 protein: CASRRDSDNEQFF
V gene: TRBV4-3
D gene: NA
J gene: TRBJ2-1
clone size: once

CDR3 DNA: TGCGCCAGCAGCCAAGTGGCGGGAGGGGCAGATACGCAGTATTTT
CDR3 protein: CASSQVAGGADTQYF
V gene: TRBV4-1
D gene: TRBD2
J gene: TRBJ2-3
clone size: NA

CDR3 DNA: TGCGCCAGTCGGCCGACAGGGCTGGAGATTTCACCCCTCCACTTT
CDR3 protein: CASRPTGLEISPLHF
V gene: TRBV5-1
D gene: TRBD1
J gene: TRBJ1-6
clone size: NA

CDR3 DNA: TGTGCCAGCTCACTACAGGGGACTGAAGCTTTCTTT
CDR3 protein: CASSLQGTEAFF
V gene: TRBV18
D gene: TRBD1
J gene: TRBJ1-1
clone size: NA

CDR3 DNA: TGTGCCAGCAGTCCCTCGGGACAGCAAGAGACCCAGTACTTC
CDR3 protein: CASSPSGQQETQYF
V gene: TRBV27
D gene: TRBD1
J gene: TRBJ2-5
clone size: NA

CDR3 DNA: TGTGCCAGCAGCGTAGCCAGCGGGGGGGCCTCGGGCACCGGGGAGCTGTTTTTT
CDR3 protein: CASSVASGGASGTGELFF
V gene: TRBV9
D gene: TRBD2
J gene: TRBJ2-2
clone size: once

CDR3 DNA: TGTGCCAGCAGCTTAGGGGACAGAGGACTTGACGCTTTCTTT
CDR3 protein: CASSLGDRGLDAFF
V gene: TRBV7-9
D gene: TRBD1
J gene: TRBJ1-1
clone size: NA

CDR3 DNA: TGTGCCAGCAGCTTAGTTGGGGGGGCTGACACTGAAGCTTTCTTT
CDR3 protein: CASSLVGGADTEAFF
V gene: TRBV13
D gene: NA
J gene: TRBJ1-1
clone size: NA

CDR3 DNA: TGTGCCAGCAGTGAAGTGAGTAATCAGCCCCAGCATTTT
CDR3 protein: CASSEVSNQPQHF
V gene: TRBV2
D gene: NA
J gene: TRBJ1-5
clone size: NA

CDR3 DNA: TGTGCCAGCAGAATTAGCGGGAGGGGAAGAGAGACCCAGTACTTC
CDR3 protein: CASRISGRGRETQYF
V gene: TRBV6-6
D gene: TRBD2
J gene: TRBJ2-5
clone size: NA

CDR3 DNA: TGTGCCAGCAGCGTAGATGTGGGCTACACCGGGGAGCTGTTTTTT
CDR3 protein: CASSVDVGYTGELFF
V gene: TRBV9
D gene: NA
J gene: TRBJ2-2
clone size: NA

CDR3 DNA: TGTGCCAGCAGCCAAGAGGGGAGGGAAAGAACCGGGGAGCTGTTTTTT
CDR3 protein: CASSQEGRERTGELFF
V gene: TRBV4-2
D gene: TRBD2
J gene: TRBJ2-2
clone size: once

CDR3 DNA: TGTGCCAGCAGTTTAATGGGGGCGTTCAACGAGCAGTACTTC
CDR3 protein: CASSLMGAFNEQYF
V gene: TRBV27
D gene: NA
J gene: TRBJ2-7
clone size: many

CDR3 DNA: TGTGCCAGTAGTTGGGACAGGGGGGCTAATGAAAAACTGTTTTTT
CDR3 protein: CASSWDRGANEKLFF
V gene: TRBV19
D gene: TRBD1
J gene: TRBJ1-4
clone size: NA

CDR3 DNA: TGTGCCAGCAGCCCGTTCGAGGCGGGGGAGCAGTACTTC
CDR3 protein: CASSPFEAGEQYF
V gene: TRBV7-3
D gene: NA
J gene: TRBJ2-7
clone size: NA

CDR3 DNA: TGTGCCAGCAGCCCACAGGAACTCCGCTACGAGCAGTACTTC
CDR3 protein: CASSPQELRYEQYF
V gene: TRBV11-2
D gene: NA
J gene: TRBJ2-7
clone size: NA

CDR3 DNA: TGTGCCAGCAGCCAAGCCCTTACCCCAGGGGGCTATGGCTACACCTTC
CDR3 protein: CASSQALTPGGYGYTF
V gene: TRBV3-1/TRBV3-2
D gene: TRBD1
J gene: TRBJ1-2
clone size: NA

CDR3 DNA: TGTGCCATCAGTGAGTCGAGTATCACTCACGGGTATTCACCCCTCCACTTT
CDR3 protein: CAISESSITHGYSPLHF
V gene: TRBV10-3
D gene: NA
J gene: TRBJ1-6
clone size: few

CDR3 DNA: TGTGCCAGCAGCTCCTCAGGGGCGGATACGCAGTATTTT
CDR3 protein: CASSSSGADTQYF
V gene: TRBV11-2
D gene: NA
J gene: TRBJ2-3
clone size: NA

CDR3 DNA: TGTGCCAGTAGTGTCGGGGGGAACACTGAAGCTTTCTTT
CDR3 protein: CASSVGGNTEAFF
V gene: TRBV19
D gene: NA
J gene: TRBJ1-1
clone size: NA

CDR3 DNA: TGTGCCAGCAGCCCCCTCCTAGCCGCTATTTACAATGAGCAGTTCTTC
CDR3 protein: CASSPLLAAIYNEQFF
V gene: TRBV7-9
D gene: NA
J gene: TRBJ2-1
clone size: NA

CDR3 DNA: TGTGCCAGCAGCTTCGGACAGGGGGATGGCTACACCTTC
CDR3 protein: CASSFGQGDGYTF
V gene: TRBV7-3
D gene: TRBD1
J gene: TRBJ1-2
clone size: NA

CDR3 DNA: TGTGCCAGCAGCGCAGGACACGTTACTGAAGCTTTCTTT
CDR3 protein: CASSAGHVTEAFF
V gene: TRBV2
D gene: NA
J gene: TRBJ1-1
clone size: NA

CDR3 DNA: TGTGCCAGCAGTTTAGAGGGTTGGGAGGCCCAGTACTTC
CDR3 protein: CASSLEGWEAQYF
V gene: TRBV6-5
D gene: NA
J gene: TRBJ2-5
clone size: NA

CDR3 DNA: TGTGCCAGCAGGGGGACTCCTGGAAACACCATATATTTT
CDR3 protein: CASRGTPGNTIYF
V gene: TRBV2
D gene: NA
J gene: TRBJ1-3
clone size: NA

CDR3 DNA: TGTGCCAGCTTAGGGGTTGAAGCTTTCTTT
CDR3 protein: CASLGVEAFF
V gene: TRBV2
D gene: NA
J gene: TRBJ1-1
clone size: NA

CDR3 DNA: TGTGCCAGCAGCGTAGGGGCAGGGGGCTACGATACGCAGTATTTT
CDR3 protein: CASSVGAGGYDTQYF
V gene: TRBV9
D gene: TRBD1
J gene: TRBJ2-3
clone size: once

CDR3 DNA: TGCGCCAGCAGCCTAGCGGGTCCAAACTCCTACGAGCAGTACTTC
CDR3 protein: CASSLAGPNSYEQYF
V gene: TRBV5-1
D gene: TRBD2
J gene: TRBJ2-7
clone size: NA

CDR3 DNA: TGTGCCAGCAGCTTATCGGGGATCTACAATGAGCAGTTCTTC
CDR3 protein: CASSLSGIYNEQFF
V gene: TRBV11-2
D gene: NA
J gene: TRBJ2-1
clone size: once

CDR3 DNA: TGTGCCACCAGCAGAGGAGGGACAGGGGGCGTTGAAGCTTTCTTT
CDR3 protein: CATSRGGTGGVEAFF
V gene: TRBV15
D gene: TRBD1
J gene: TRBJ1-1
clone size: NA

CDR3 DNA: TGTGCCAGCAGCTTAGTCCGGGTTTACGAGGAAAGCAATCAGCCCCAGCATTTT
CDR3 protein: CASSLVRVYEESNQPQHF
V gene: TRBV11-2
D gene: NA
J gene: TRBJ1-5
clone size: NA

CDR3 DNA: TGTGCCAGCAGCCCCAGGGATTATCAGCCCCAGCATTTT
CDR3 protein: CASSPRDYQPQHF
V gene: TRBV2
D gene: NA
J gene: TRBJ1-5
clone size: NA